What follows are 18 T cell receptor beta chains derived from one specimen sequenced in a study of T cell changes during pregnancy in multiple sclerosis. Assay used: immunoSEQ multiplex PCR; TCRdb lists only in-frame clones, some missing. Among around 130,000 clones listed, about 96% were seen once. Sequenced material: peripheral blood, taken after pregnancy. These receptors all come from a female donor with multiple sclerosis, enrolled in a pregnancy study.

This chain uses TRBV9 with TRBJ2-7, with 13 bases that match TRBD2. The CDR3 runs to 20 residues. Trimming removed 4 bases from V and 7 bases from J; junction bases left unmatched: 23. Germline V gene lookup returns CDR1 SGDLS and CDR2 YYNGEE. CDR3 loop: CASSTNPGLAGPNQPPEQYF. The CDR3, as DNA: TGTGCCAGCAGCACGAACCCGGGACTAGCGGGGCCAAACCAACCGCCGGAGCAGTACTTC.

The chain links TRBV13 to TRBJ1-2, with D perhaps matching TRBD1 (6 bases). The CDR3 contains 15 residues. Germline V CDR1 and CDR2: PRHDT, FYEKMQ (reference sequence). The V gene lost 0 bases and the J gene lost 8 bases, with 16 bases spanning the gap. CDR3 coding DNA: TGTGCCAGCAGCTTAGGGGCCAGGCCTGGGGGCGGCTACACCTTC. Its translation is CASSLGARPGGGYTF. The full variable domain, with the rest looked up from reference TRBV13 and TRBJ1-2, is AAGVIQSPRHLIKEKRETATLKCYPIPRHDTVYWYQQGPGQDPQFLISFYEKMQSDKGSIPDRFSAQQFSDYHSELNMSSLELGDSALYFCASSLGARPGGGYTFGSGTRLTVV.

The V and J genes are TRBV9 and TRBJ1-1; the D gene is possibly TRBD1 (5 bases). The V and J ends lost 0 bases and 2 bases respectively, with 14 bases between them. In germline, CDR1 is SGDLS, CDR2 YYNGEE. This CDR3 is 16 amino acids long. CDR3 sequence: CASSVGHSGRNTEAFF. In DNA form, the CDR3 reads TGTGCCAGCAGCGTAGGACATTCAGGGCGCAACACTGAAGCTTTCTTT.

The chain carries TRBV28 and TRBJ1-2; D ambiguous. The CDR3 has 15 residues. With 2 bases removed from V and 2 bases from J, the gap between germline ends came to 12 bases. The germline V gene encodes CDR1 MDHEN and CDR2 SYDVKM. The CDR3, as DNA: TGTGCCAGCAGTTTAGACGCCAACGGGAACTATGGCTACACCTTC. It specifies CASSLDANGNYGYTF.

This clone was recorded only once. V gene TRBV2 combines with J gene TRBJ2-7; TRBD1 matches 10 bases. V lost 7 bases to trimming and J lost 2 bases; unmatched junction nucleotides: 5. The CDR3 is 14 amino acids. The germline gives CDR1 SNHLY, CDR2 FYNNEI. CDR3 nucleotides: TGTGCCAGCACCCGGACAGGGGGTCCCTACGAGCAGTACTTC. Protein product: CASTRTGGPYEQYF.

The chain combines TRBV6-5 with TRBJ2-7; D gene uncertain. Germline-derived CDR1 and CDR2 are MNHEY and SVGAGI. Trimming pared 0 bases from V and 3 bases from J, leaving 6 bases between. The CDR3 runs 13 residues. The CDR3 DNA sequence: TGTGCCAGCAGTTACTCGTACAGCTACGAGCAGTACTTC. It is translated as CASSYSYSYEQYF.

The chain carries TRBV27 and TRBJ1-2; TRBD1 agrees at 9 bases. The CDR3 is 13 amino acids. Germline CDR1 and CDR2: MNHEY and SMNVEV (reference sequence). Germline trimming cut 2 bases from V and 6 bases from J; bases unmatched to any gene: 1. The DNA of the CDR3 is TGTGCCAGCAGTTTAAGGACAGGGGATGGCTACACCTTC. Translation gives CASSLRTGDGYTF.

The V call is TRBV4-2, the J call TRBJ2-2, with 8 bases matching TRBD2. Germline V gene sequence: CDR1 LGHNA, CDR2 YNFKEQ. This CDR3 spans 16 amino acids. J was trimmed by 6 bases and V by 1 base; bases with no gene match: 7. The CDR3 nucleotides read TGTGCCAGCAGCCAAGTCGGTGAAGCGGGAGCCGGGGAGCTGTTTTTT. Protein: CASSQVGEAGAGELFF.

The V gene is TRBV30, the J gene TRBJ2-1; the D is unclear. This CDR3 spans 13 amino acids. Trimming left V 0 bases short and J 10 bases short, with 13 bases between. The V gene's germline CDR1 is GTSNPN and CDR2 SVGIG (reference sequence). The CDR3 DNA sequence: TGTGCCTGGAGTGTATTTGCGGTTATAGAGCAGTTCTTC. It codes for CAWSVFAVIEQFF.

The chain employs TRBV5-1 and TRBJ2-5, with 9 bases fitting TRBD2. The CDR3 has 16 amino acids. Per germline, CDR1 SGHRS and CDR2 YFSETQ. With V trimmed by 2 bases and J by 7 bases, 12 bases remained unmatched. In DNA, the CDR3 is TGCGCCAGCAGCTTAGTAGCGGGAGCCCCACGCGGGACCCAGTACTTC. It encodes CASSLVAGAPRGTQYF. The complete variable domain, with remaining parts taken from reference TRBV5-1 and TRBJ2-5, reads KAGVTQTPRYLIKTRGQQVTLSCSPISGHRSVSWYQQTPGQGLQFLFEYFSETQRNKGNFPGRFSGRQFSNSRSEMNVSTLELGDSALYLCASSLVAGAPRGTQYFGPGTRLLVL.

The V and J genes are TRBV30 and TRBJ1-2, with 7 positions matching TRBD1. Unmatched junction bases numbered 9, after V lost 2 bases and J lost 3 bases. CDR3 size: 15 residues. Germline-derived CDR1 and CDR2 are GTSNPN and SVGIG (reference sequence). The CDR3: CAWSITGDPYYGYTF. The DNA of the CDR3 is TGTGCCTGGAGTATAACAGGGGATCCCTACTATGGCTACACCTTC. Supplemented by reference TRBV30 and TRBJ1-2, the full variable domain reads SQTIHQWPATLVQPVGSPLSLECTVEGTSNPNLYWYRQAAGRGLQLLFYSVGIGQISSEVPQNLSASRPQDRQFILSSKKLLLSDSGFYLCAWSITGDPYYGYTFGSGTRLTVV.

The CDR3 sequence is CASSRTPRGYNEQFF. Written as DNA, the CDR3 is TGTGCCAGCAGCCGGACACCTCGGGGGTACAATGAGCAGTTCTTC. The chain has TRBV28 and TRBJ2-1, with D possibly TRBD2 on 6 matching bases. The V end lost 6 bases, the J end lost 4 bases, and 16 bases lay between the germline ends. In germline, CDR1 is MDHEN, CDR2 SYDVKM. This CDR3 region has 15 residues.

This rearrangement joins TRBV28 to TRBJ1-4, with D possibly TRBD1 on 6 matching bases. The V end was cut by 6 bases, the J end by 3 bases, with 14 bases between. Germline values: CDR1 MDHEN, CDR2 SYDVKM. CDR3 length equals 15 residues. In DNA form, the CDR3 reads TGTGCCAGCAGCGGGACACAGGGTGCTAATGAAAAACTGTTTTTT. This translates into CASSGTQGANEKLFF.

This rearrangement joins TRBV28 to TRBJ1-1; weak D call: TRBD1 (5 bases). This CDR3 has 14 residues. V lost 6 bases and J lost 5, with 16 bases in between. Germline assignment: CDR1 MDHEN and CDR2 SYDVKM. Here the CDR3 DNA reads TGTGCCAGCAGCCCCGGCTGGGGGGGGACTGAAGCTTTCTTT. Amino acids: CASSPGWGGTEAFF.

The count of this clone is one. The chain employs TRBV18 and TRBJ2-7, with D perhaps TRBD2 (5 bases). The V and J ends lost 2 bases and 0 bases respectively, with 11 bases between them. There are 15 residues in the CDR3. Germline V gene lookup returns CDR1 KGHSH and CDR2 LQKENI. CDR3 residues: CASSPLSGSSYEQYF. The CDR3 DNA is TGTGCCAGCTCACCATTGAGCGGTAGCTCCTACGAGCAGTACTTC.

This rearrangement joins TRBV29-1 to TRBJ2-7, with TRBD1 matching 8 bases. J lost 5 bases, V lost 7 bases, and 10 bases had no gene match. CDR1 and CDR2 (germline): SQVTM, ANQGSEA. This CDR3 comprises 13 residues. The CDR3 region has the DNA TGCAGCGCCAAGTTTGGACAGGGAAACGAGCAGTACTTC. The encoded protein is CSAKFGQGNEQYF.

This CDR3 reads CASSLGTGGNTIYF. Written as DNA, the CDR3 is TGTGCCAGCAGCCTCGGGACAGGGGGAAACACCATATATTTT. This chain connects TRBV9 to TRBJ1-3; 9 bases are shared with TRBD1. J lost 4 bases, V lost 4 bases, and 3 bases had no gene match. The CDR3 consists of 14 residues. CDR1 is SGDLS, CDR2 YYNGEE, per germline.

The chain recombines TRBV5-1 with TRBJ2-7; 8 positions match TRBD1. The CDR3 runs 16 residues. Losses at the gene ends were 2 bases for V and 7 bases for J; bases not matched to a gene: 14. CDR1 is SGHRS, CDR2 YFSETQ, per germline. The CDR3 spells CASSLGVGTGLREQYF. CDR3 in DNA: TGCGCCAGCAGCTTAGGGGTCGGGACAGGTCTGAGAGAGCAGTACTTC.